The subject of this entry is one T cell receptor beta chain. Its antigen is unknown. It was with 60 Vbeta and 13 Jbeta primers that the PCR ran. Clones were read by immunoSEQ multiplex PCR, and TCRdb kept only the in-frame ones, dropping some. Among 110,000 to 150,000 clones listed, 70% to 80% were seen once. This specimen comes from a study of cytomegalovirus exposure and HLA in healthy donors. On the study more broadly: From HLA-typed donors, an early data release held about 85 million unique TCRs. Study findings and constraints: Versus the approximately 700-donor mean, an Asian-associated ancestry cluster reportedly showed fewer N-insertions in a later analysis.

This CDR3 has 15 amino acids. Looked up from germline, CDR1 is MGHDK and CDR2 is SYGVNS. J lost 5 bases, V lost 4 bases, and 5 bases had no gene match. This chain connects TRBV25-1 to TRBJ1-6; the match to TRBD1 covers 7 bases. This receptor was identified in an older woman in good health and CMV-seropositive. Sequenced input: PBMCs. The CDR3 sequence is CASSAQGKNNSPLHF. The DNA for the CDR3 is TGTGCCAGCAGTGCACAGGGGAAGAATAATTCACCCCTCCACTTT.